Sequencing of this T cell receptor beta chain was carried out in a study of control samples from healthy donors and cancer patients. Clones were read by immunoSEQ multiplex PCR, and TCRdb kept only the in-frame ones, dropping some. The sample shows approximately 60,000 clones, around 93% of them seen only once. The CDR3 extends over 14 amino acids. J was trimmed by 1 base and V by 6 bases; bases with no gene match: 8. Germline V gene lookup returns CDR1 SQVTM and CDR2 ANQGSEA. Sequenced material: PBMCs. V usage is TRBV29-1 and J usage is TRBJ1-1; 7 bases map to TRBD1. The TCR sequence derives from a young man with colorectal cancer. CDR3 coding DNA: TGCAGCGTCTACCGGGACAGAACGAACACTGAAGCTTTCTTT. Translated: CSVYRDRTNTEAFF.